The entry below describes one TCR beta chain. As yet, its antigen is unknown. The record originates from a study of cytomegalovirus exposure and HLA in healthy donors. Points from the study as a whole: Most CMV-associated TCR beta chains appeared HLA-restricted in a later analysis. Accurate predictions that matched the HLA-A and HLA-B alleles of most subjects were reportedly made from TCR beta sequences. In an earlier analysis, most TCR beta V segments were productive about 90% or about 30% of the time.

This CDR3 contains 13 residues. The germline gives CDR1 LNHDA, CDR2 SQIVND (reference sequence). The V gene lost 5 bases and the J gene lost 12 bases, with 19 bases spanning the gap. It was with 60 Vbeta and 13 Jbeta primers that the PCR ran. Profiling relied on immunoSEQ multiplex PCR, and the TCRdb table lists in-frame clones only, not all of them. The data hold 180,000 or so clones, with approximately 83% observed a single time. Sequences were obtained from PBMCs. The chain has TRBV19 and TRBJ1-2; maybe TRBD1 (6 bases). This receptor was obtained from a man aged 18 to 29 in good health and CMV-seropositive. CDR3 in amino acids: CASSRDHREGHTF. CDR3 nucleotides: TGTGCCAGTAGTCGCGACCACAGGGAGGGTCACACCTTC. Looking up the rest from reference TRBV19 and TRBJ1-2 gives the full variable domain: DGGITQSPKYLFRKEGQNVTLSCEQNLNHDAMYWYRQDPGQGLRLIYYSQIVNDFQKGDIAEGYSVSREKKESFPLTVTSAQKNPTAFYLCASSRDHREGHTFGSGTRLTVV.